Each of the 18 T cell receptor beta chains below was sequenced from the same sample in a study of control samples from healthy donors and cancer patients. Repertoires were generated with immunoSEQ multiplex PCR, while TCRdb's copy carries only in-frame clones and drops some. The sample yields fewer than 40,000 clones, 80% to 95% seen once. The specimen sequenced was PBMCs. These receptors all stem from a man aged 40-55 years with colorectal cancer.

The V call is TRBV25-1, the J call TRBJ1-1, with 9 nucleotides matching TRBD1. Germline lookup yields CDR1 MGHDK and CDR2 SYGVNS. V shed 3 bases, J shed 1 base, and the junction held 6 bases outside the gene matches. The CDR3 runs 16 residues. The CDR3 is CASSESGQGWNTEAFF. CDR3 bases: TGTGCCAGCAGTGAGTCGGGACAGGGATGGAACACTGAAGCTTTCTTT.

The rearrangement joins TRBV7-2 to TRBJ2-1; D gene uncertain. Between the trimmed V and J ends, which lost 2 bases and 13 bases, there was a span of 9 bases. Germline CDR1 is SGHTA and CDR2 is FQGNSA. The CDR3 sequence is 11 residues long. CDR3 protein: CASSLFGRQFF. The CDR3 nucleotides read TGTGCCAGCAGCTTATTCGGGCGTCAGTTCTTC.

This clone showed up just once. The chain has TRBV7-3 and TRBJ2-5; D uncertain. V lost 0 bases and J 5 bases, leaving 7 bases between the germline ends. CDR3 length equals 13 residues. Germline CDR1 is SGHTA and CDR2 is FQGTGA. CDR3 residues: CASSLTAVETQYF. In DNA, the CDR3 is TGTGCCAGCAGCTTAACTGCCGTGGAGACCCAGTACTTC.

The chain carries TRBV9 and TRBJ1-2, with D tentatively TRBD1 (6 bases). V was shortened by 4 bases and J by 0 bases, with 10 bases between the two germline ends. The CDR3 is made up of 14 amino acids. Per germline, CDR1 SGDLS and CDR2 YYNGEE. The CDR3 sequence: CASSPRQANYGYTF. The CDR3 DNA is TGTGCCAGCAGCCCCAGACAGGCTAACTATGGCTACACCTTC. Together with reference TRBV9 and TRBJ1-2, the CDR3 gives the full variable domain: DSGVTQTPKHLITATGQRVTLRCSPRSGDLSVYWYQQSLDQGLQFLIQYYNGEERAKGNILERFSAQQFPDLHSELNLSSLELGDSALYFCASSPRQANYGYTFGSGTRLTVV.

J is TRBJ2-7 and V is TRBV30; D is unclear. This CDR3 comprises 13 residues. With 0 bases removed from V and 0 bases from J, the gap between germline ends came to 6 bases. Germline loops: CDR1 GTSNPN, CDR2 SVGIG (reference sequence). CDR3 loop: CAWSVKASYEQYF. The CDR3 DNA is TGTGCCTGGAGTGTAAAAGCCTCCTACGAGCAGTACTTC.

CDR3 loop: CASSAGGRSYEQYF. CDR3 DNA: TGTGCCAGCAGCGCCGGAGGTCGCTCCTACGAGCAGTACTTC. The chain couples TRBV9 to TRBJ2-7; tentatively, D is TRBD2 (5 bases). CDR1 and CDR2 from the germline V gene are SGDLS and YYNGEE. The CDR3 is 14 amino acids. V lost 3 bases, J lost 0 bases, and 10 bases lay in between.

This chain uses TRBV5-4 with TRBJ1-2; the D is unclear. The germline V gene encodes CDR1 SGHNT and CDR2 YYREEE (reference sequence). The CDR3 is 15 residues long. V gave up 1 base and J gave up 3 bases, with 13 bases separating them. The CDR3 region is CASSLWSGRHYGYTF. CDR3 bases: TGTGCCAGCAGCTTGTGGTCCGGGCGTCACTATGGCTACACCTTC.

The chain's CDR3 is CASSQGGSGFGELFF. CDR3 nucleotides: TGTGCCAGCAGCCAAGGGGGATCAGGGTTCGGGGAGCTGTTTTTT. The chain joins TRBV3-1 (or the pseudogene TRBV3-2) to TRBJ2-2; weak D call: TRBD1 (5 bases). V shed 1 base and J shed 7 bases, with 13 bases lying between them. This CDR3 comprises 15 residues. CDR1 is LGHDT and CDR2 is YNNKEL in the germline V gene (reference sequence).

The chain has TRBV2 and TRBJ1-2, with D maybe TRBD1 (5 bases). The CDR3 is made up of 13 amino acids. V lost 7 bases and J lost 0, with 9 bases in between. CDR1 is SNHLY and CDR2 is FYNNEI in the germline V gene. The DNA of the CDR3 is TGTGCCAGCACTGGCAGGGCTAACTATGGCTACACCTTC. As protein: CASTGRANYGYTF. The entire variable domain, with the rest obtained from reference TRBV2 and TRBJ1-2, is as follows: EPEVTQTPSHQVTQMGQEVILRCVPISNHLYFYWYRQILGQKVEFLVSFYNNEISEKSEIFDDQFSVERPDGSNFTLKIRSTKLEDSAMYFCASTGRANYGYTFGSGTRLTVV.

The V call is TRBV2, the J call TRBJ2-1; D unclear. The CDR3 runs 11 residues. In germline, CDR1 is SNHLY, CDR2 FYNNEI. With 8 bases removed from V and 4 bases from J, the gap between germline ends came to 6 bases. CDR3 sequence reads: CASAVYNEQFF. CDR3 in DNA: TGTGCCAGCGCGGTTTACAATGAGCAGTTCTTC.

This rearrangement joins TRBV11-2 to TRBJ2-5; D possibly matches TRBD1 or TRBD2 (6 bases each). This CDR3 is built from 16 residues. V lost 0 bases and J lost 5, with 16 bases in between. The V gene's germline CDR1 is SGHAT and CDR2 FQNNGV. The CDR3 loop is CASSLEGAGEVETQYF. In nucleotides, the CDR3 is TGTGCCAGCAGCTTAGAGGGGGCAGGGGAGGTCGAGACCCAGTACTTC.

V is TRBV7-2 and J is TRBJ1-5; 7 bases line up with TRBD1. The CDR3 is 18 amino acids. Looked up from germline, CDR1 is SGHTA and CDR2 is FQGNSA. Losses at the gene ends were 1 base for V and 6 bases for J; bases not matched to a gene: 15. The chain's CDR3 is CASSLVDIGRGPRQPQHF. CDR3 DNA sequence: TGTGCCAGCAGCTTAGTTGATATAGGGAGGGGGCCTCGTCAGCCCCAGCATTTT.

V gene TRBV4-1 combines with J gene TRBJ2-1; D is uncertain. The CDR3 runs 16 residues. The germline gives CDR1 MGHRA, CDR2 YSYEKL. The ends were cut back, 2 bases at V and 9 bases at J, with 20 bases in the middle. CDR3 DNA: TGCGCCAGCAGCCAACCAGGCAGGTCTCTCTGGATTGAGCAGTTCTTC. Translating it yields CASSQPGRSLWIEQFF.

The rearrangement joins TRBV7-9 to TRBJ2-7; 9 bases are shared with TRBD1. The CDR3 loop spans 15 amino acids. The ends lost 5 bases at V and 3 bases at J; junction bases unmatched: 8. The germline CDR1 and CDR2 sequences are SEHNR and FQNEAQ (reference sequence). CDR3 nucleotides: TGTGCCAGCAGCCTTTGGACAGGGGAATTCTACGAGCAGTACTTC. Translating it yields CASSLWTGEFYEQYF.

This chain links TRBV18 with TRBJ2-7; TRBD1 agrees at 12 bases. Germline CDR1 is KGHSH and CDR2 is LQKENI. The CDR3 has 15 amino acids. Unmatched junction bases numbered 6, after V lost 3 bases and J lost 6 bases. CDR3 region: CASSPRDRGQGEQYF. CDR3 nucleotide sequence: TGTGCCAGCTCACCTAGGGACAGGGGGCAGGGCGAGCAGTACTTC. Full variable domain (remainder filled in from reference TRBV18 and TRBJ2-7): NAGVMQNPRHLVRRRGQEARLRCSPMKGHSHVYWYRQLPEEGLKFMVYLQKENIIDESGMPKERFSAEFPKEGPSILRIQQVVRGDSAAYFCASSPRDRGQGEQYFGPGTRLTVT.

This rearrangement joins TRBV4-2 to TRBJ1-4, with a weak D call TRBD1 (5 bases). V was cut by 0 bases and J by 5 bases, with 13 bases left in between. The germline CDR1 and CDR2 sequences are LGHNA and YNFKEQ. The CDR3 consists of 16 residues. CDR3 protein: CASSQEVGGRNEKLFF. The DNA of the CDR3 is TGTGCCAGCAGCCAAGAAGTGGGGGGACGAAATGAAAAACTGTTTTTT.

The chain is built from TRBV7-6 and TRBJ2-7, with D possibly TRBD2 on 5 matching bases. The CDR3 sequence is 13 residues long. Trimming removed 4 bases from V and 2 bases from J, with 9 bases in between. The germline gives CDR1 SGHVS, CDR2 FNYEAQ. The CDR3 loop is CASSSSGPYEQYF. The CDR3 DNA follows: TGTGCCAGCAGCTCCAGCGGTCCCTACGAGCAGTACTTC.

This clone was detected only once. This chain links TRBV7-3 with TRBJ1-1; the D is unclear. The CDR3 contains 13 residues. Germline CDR1 and CDR2: SGHTA and FQGTGA. V was shortened by 6 bases and J by 4 bases, with 12 bases between the two germline ends. The CDR3: CASSREGFTEAFF. The CDR3 DNA follows: TGTGCCAGCAGTCGGGAGGGTTTCACTGAAGCTTTCTTT.